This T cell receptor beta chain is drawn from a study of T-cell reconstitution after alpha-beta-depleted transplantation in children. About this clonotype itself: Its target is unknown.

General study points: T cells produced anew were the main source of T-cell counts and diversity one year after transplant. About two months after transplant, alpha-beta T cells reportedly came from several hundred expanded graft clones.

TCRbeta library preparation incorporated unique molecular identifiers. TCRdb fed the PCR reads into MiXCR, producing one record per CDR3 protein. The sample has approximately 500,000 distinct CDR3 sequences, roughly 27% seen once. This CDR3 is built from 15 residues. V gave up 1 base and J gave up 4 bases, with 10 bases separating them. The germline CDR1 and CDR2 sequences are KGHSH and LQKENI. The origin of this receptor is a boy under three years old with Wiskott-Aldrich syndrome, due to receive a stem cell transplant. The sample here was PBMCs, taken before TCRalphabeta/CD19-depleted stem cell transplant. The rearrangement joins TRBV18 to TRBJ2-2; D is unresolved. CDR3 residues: CASSPQGGGTGELFF. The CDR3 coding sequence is TGTGCCAGCTCACCACAAGGCGGCGGCACCGGGGAGCTGTTTTTT.